Below, 21 T cell receptor beta chains from the same sample are listed, as sequenced in a study of CD8+ T cells in alopecia areata. Reverse transcription of extracted RNA yielded cDNA, which provided the sequencing template. Using immunoSEQ multiplex PCR, the repertoire was profiled, and TCRdb retains in-frame clones only, with some absent. The repertoire has over 150,000 clones, approximately 62% of them found once; the top ten carry about 1.5%. Specimen: CD4+ T cells sorted from blood, collected at week 0. Receptors were obtained from a human donor with alopecia areata.

The chain uses TRBV25-1 and TRBJ2-5; TRBD1 agrees at 8 bases. The CDR3 is made up of 15 amino acids. J lost 5 bases, V lost 3 bases, and 8 bases had no gene match. Germline CDR1 reads MGHDK; CDR2 reads SYGVNS. CDR3 sequence: CASSDPGGNGETQYF. The CDR3, as DNA: TGTGCCAGCAGTGATCCAGGGGGCAACGGGGAGACCCAGTACTTC.

This clone was seen once. The V and J genes are TRBV6-5 and TRBJ1-2, with 9 bases matching TRBD1. Germline CDR1 is MNHEY and CDR2 is SVGAGI. The J segment lost 4 bases and the V segment lost 2 bases, leaving 8 bases of the junction unmatched. This CDR3 region has 16 residues. The CDR3 sequence is CASSYHGQGRAYGYTF. CDR3 nucleotide sequence: TGTGCCAGCAGTTACCATGGACAGGGGAGGGCCTATGGCTACACCTTC.

This chain connects TRBV29-1 to TRBJ2-7; tentative D call: TRBD1 (6 bases). CDR3 length equals 13 residues. Trimming stripped 1 base from V and 5 bases from J, with 12 bases between. Germline assignment: CDR1 SQVTM and CDR2 ANQGSEA. The CDR3 DNA is TGCAGCGTTGAAGCTGGGGGCAGGAACGAGCAGTACTTC. Its translation is CSVEAGGRNEQYF.

The CDR3 protein is CASSADRNYGYTF. The DNA of the CDR3 is TGTGCCAGCAGCGCCGACCGAAACTATGGCTACACCTTC. The chain has TRBV5-4 and TRBJ1-2; D ambiguous. The CDR3 loop spans 13 amino acids. Germline CDR1 and CDR2: SGHNT and YYREEE (reference sequence). V lost 4 bases and J lost 2, with 9 bases in between.

This chain uses TRBV30 with TRBJ1-2; D is uncertain. This CDR3 region has 11 residues. V shed 3 bases and J shed 6 bases, with 8 bases lying between them. Germline values: CDR1 GTSNPN, CDR2 SVGIG (reference sequence). In DNA, the CDR3 is TGTGCCTGGAGCCTAAACGATGGCTACACCTTC. As protein: CAWSLNDGYTF.

This chain connects TRBV29-1 to TRBJ1-2; TRBD1 agrees at 8 bases. Germline V gives CDR1 SQVTM, CDR2 ANQGSEA. With 4 bases clipped from V and 8 bases from J, the junction kept 6 bases outside the gene matches. This CDR3 region has 12 residues. CDR3 nucleotides: TGCAGCGTTGCCTCAGGGGGCTCCGGCTACACCTTC. It codes for CSVASGGSGYTF.

This clone has more than one count but fewer than ten. This rearrangement joins TRBV10-3 to TRBJ2-7, with a possible D match to TRBD2 (6 bases). Trimming removed 3 bases from V and 9 bases from J, with 18 bases in between. CDR3 length: 14 amino acids. The germline CDR1 and CDR2 sequences are ENHRY and SYGVKD. CDR3 sequence (DNA): TGTGCCATCAGTGATGTGGACCGCGGGACCGGGCAGTACTTC. This sequence encodes CAISDVDRGTGQYF.

The chain combines TRBV27 with TRBJ2-1, with D possibly TRBD2 on 6 matching bases. Trimming pared 7 bases from V and 9 bases from J, leaving 28 bases between. Looked up from germline, CDR1 is MNHEY and CDR2 is SMNVEV (reference sequence). CDR3 length: 17 amino acids. The CDR3 loop is CASTDIGPAGTVGEQFF. In DNA, the CDR3 is TGTGCCAGCACCGACATTGGACCTGCGGGAACGGTGGGTGAGCAGTTCTTC.

The V and J genes are TRBV27 and TRBJ2-3, with D possibly TRBD2 on 5 matching bases. V was cut by 3 bases and J by 5 bases, with 18 bases left in between. Germline V gives CDR1 MNHEY, CDR2 SMNVEV (reference sequence). The CDR3 totals 16 residues. CDR3 DNA sequence: TGTGCCAGCAGTTTGACGATTCGGGGTTCAGGAGATACGCAGTATTTT. Its translation: CASSLTIRGSGDTQYF.

This CDR3 reads CASSVTGVVSPLHF. CDR3 nucleotides: TGTGCCAGCAGCGTTACAGGGGTTGTTTCACCCCTCCACTTT. V and J are TRBV9 and TRBJ1-6; 7 nucleotides agree with TRBD1. The V and J ends lost 2 bases and 9 bases, in that order; junction bases with no gene match: 5. Germline loops: CDR1 SGDLS, CDR2 YYNGEE. This CDR3 contains 14 residues.

The chain joins TRBV4-3 to TRBJ1-5, with a possible D match to TRBD1 (5 bases). The CDR3 is 16 amino acids. V was trimmed by 0 bases and J by 2 bases, leaving 11 bases between them. Germline CDR1 and CDR2: LGHNA and YSLEER. As DNA, the CDR3 is TGCGCCAGCAGCCAAGATAACAGGTTGGGCAATCAGCCCCAGCATTTT. The encoded protein is CASSQDNRLGNQPQHF.

The chain carries TRBV5-1 and TRBJ2-5, with D possibly called TRBD1 or TRBD2 (5 bases each). The CDR3 runs 13 residues. Trimming stripped 5 bases from V and 1 base from J, with 9 bases between. Germline V gene sequence: CDR1 SGHRS, CDR2 YFSETQ. CDR3 in DNA: TGCGCCAGCAGTTGGGACGTCCAAGAGACCCAGTACTTC. It translates to CASSWDVQETQYF.

This clone occurred a few times. V gene TRBV5-6 combines with J gene TRBJ1-6; D may be TRBD1 (5 bases). This CDR3 comprises 16 residues. The V end lost 1 base, the J end lost 8 bases, and 16 bases lay between the germline ends. CDR1 SGHDT and CDR2 YYEEEE come from the germline V gene. CDR3 region: CASSLLPTGGYSPLHF. DNA of the CDR3: TGTGCCAGCAGCTTGTTGCCCACGGGGGGATATTCACCCCTCCACTTT.

This chain joins TRBV9 and TRBJ1-1, with D possibly matching TRBD1 (6 bases). V lost 1 base to trimming and J lost 3 bases, with 10 bases between them. CDR3 length: 14 amino acids. CDR1 and CDR2 (germline): SGDLS, YYNGEE. CDR3 residues: CASSVMDSYTEAFF. In DNA form, the CDR3 reads TGTGCCAGCAGCGTAATGGACAGTTACACTGAAGCTTTCTTT.

The table lists this clone with a few counts. The V call is TRBV29-1, the J call TRBJ1-2; 8 bases map to TRBD1. CDR3 size: 13 residues. V shed 6 bases, J shed 3 bases, and the junction held 6 bases outside the gene matches. Looked up from germline, CDR1 is SQVTM and CDR2 is ANQGSEA. Here the CDR3 DNA reads TGCAGCGTCGGACAGGGTCTGTACTATGGCTACACCTTC. Its protein is CSVGQGLYYGYTF.

Note on this clone: A single base is all that separates this from a far larger clone, so a read error is likely. The chain combines TRBV7-9 with TRBJ2-7; 7 bases are shared with TRBD1. V dropped 2 bases and J dropped 5; count of bases not matched to a gene: 0. Germline CDR1 is SEHNR and CDR2 is FQNEAQ (reference sequence). The CDR3 has 12 amino acids. DNA for the CDR3: TGTGCCAGCAGCTTACAGGGGGACGAGCAGTACTTC. It translates to CASSLQGDEQYF.

The chain combines TRBV4-3 with TRBJ2-3, with TRBD2 matching 12 bases. Trimming took 1 base from V and 0 from J; bases not matched to a gene: 8. The CDR3 has 19 amino acids. CDR1 is LGHNA and CDR2 is YSLEER in the germline V gene. CDR3 in DNA: TGCGCCAGCAGCCAAGCCGGACTAGCGGGGTCCTCTAGCACAGATACGCAGTATTTT. This encodes CASSQAGLAGSSSTDTQYF.

This chain uses TRBV30 with TRBJ2-2, with no clear D. The germline V gene has CDR1 GTSNPN and CDR2 SVGIG (reference sequence). The V end was cut by 0 bases, the J end by 6 bases, with 8 bases between. The CDR3 covers 13 residues. In DNA form, the CDR3 reads TGTGCCTGGAGTGTTTCGGGCGCCGGGGAGCTGTTTTTT. Translation gives CAWSVSGAGELFF.

The CDR3: CASSVVSDSYEQYF. CDR3 bases: TGTGCCAGCAGCGTAGTGTCAGACTCCTACGAGCAGTACTTC. The rearrangement links TRBV9 to TRBJ2-7; D is uncertain. Per germline, CDR1 SGDLS and CDR2 YYNGEE. Trimming left V 0 bases short and J 0 bases short, with 7 bases between. The CDR3 covers 14 residues. The full variable domain, completed using reference TRBV9 and TRBJ2-7, is DSGVTQTPKHLITATGQRVTLRCSPRSGDLSVYWYQQSLDQGLQFLIQYYNGEERAKGNILERFSAQQFPDLHSELNLSSLELGDSALYFCASSVVSDSYEQYFGPGTRLTVT.

As for this clone: Other DNA sequences from this sample encode an identical CDR3 as well. The chain has TRBV29-1 and TRBJ1-1, with 8 bases that match TRBD1. The germline V gene has CDR1 SQVTM and CDR2 ANQGSEA. V shed 6 bases and J 1 base; nucleotides not matched to a gene: 7. CDR3 length equals 14 residues. The CDR3 spells CSVRQGIGNTEAFF. Written as DNA, the CDR3 is TGCAGCGTCCGACAGGGGATCGGGAACACTGAAGCTTTCTTT.

The V call is TRBV2, the J call TRBJ1-1; D remains ambiguous. This CDR3 contains 13 residues. Germline V gives CDR1 SNHLY, CDR2 FYNNEI. V was shortened by 5 bases and J by 1 base, with 8 bases between the two germline ends. The CDR3 DNA follows: TGTGCCAGCAGTAGGCAGCCGAACACTGAAGCTTTCTTT. This codes for CASSRQPNTEAFF.